These 30 T cell receptor beta chains originate from one sample sequenced in a study of cytomegalovirus exposure and HLA in healthy donors. Vbeta (60) and Jbeta (13) primers were used in the PCR. TCRdb's table, derived via immunoSEQ multiplex PCR, lists solely in-frame clones and lacks some. The data contain around 150,000 clones, about four fifths of them singletons. The material sequenced was PBMCs. These receptors were collected from a man younger than 40 in good health and CMV-seronegative.

The chain links TRBV4-1 to TRBJ1-1; maybe TRBD1 (6 bases). The V gene lost 4 bases and the J gene lost 7 bases, with 19 bases spanning the gap. Germline lookup yields CDR1 MGHRA and CDR2 YSYEKL. The CDR3 consists of 15 residues. The CDR3 nucleotides are TGCGCCAGCAGCCTACTGGGAACAGGGAGTCGTGAAGCTTTCTTT. It translates to CASSLLGTGSREAFF.

There are a few counts of this clone. V is TRBV9 and J is TRBJ1-3, with D perhaps matching TRBD1 (6 bases). V was pared by 3 bases and J by 0 bases, with 22 bases between. The CDR3 runs 19 residues. Germline lookup yields CDR1 SGDLS and CDR2 YYNGEE. CDR3 in DNA: TGTGCCAGCAGCGAGCTCCCCGTGGGGGCCCGGGGCTCTGGAAACACCATATATTTT. It encodes CASSELPVGARGSGNTIYF.

V and J are TRBV4-1 and TRBJ1-2; 7 bases match TRBD1. Germline V CDR1 and CDR2: MGHRA, YSYEKL. The CDR3 spans 16 residues. J gave up 3 bases and V 3 bases, and 10 bases lay outside the gene matches. CDR3 bases: TGCGCCAGCAGCCAGAGGGACAGAGGGTACTACTATGGCTACACCTTC. It translates to CASSQRDRGYYYGYTF.

The chain carries TRBV29-1 and TRBJ2-2; TRBD1 is a possible D gene (6 bases). Per germline, CDR1 SQVTM and CDR2 ANQGSEA. The V end was cut by 7 bases, the J end by 2 bases, with 11 bases between. This CDR3 spans 13 amino acids. The CDR3 is CSGGQVNTGELFF. The DNA of the CDR3 is TGCAGCGGGGGACAAGTAAACACCGGGGAGCTGTTTTTT.

V is TRBV10-3 and J is TRBJ2-5, with a tentative D call TRBD1 (5 bases). Per the germline V gene, CDR1 is ENHRY and CDR2 is SYGVKD. V lost 8 bases and J 5 bases, leaving 21 bases between the germline ends. The CDR3 has 15 residues. The CDR3 spells CAIGASTGVMETQYF. CDR3 nucleotides: TGTGCCATCGGGGCCTCTACGGGTGTGATGGAGACCCAGTACTTC.

The chain is built from TRBV5-4 and TRBJ2-2; weak D call: TRBD1 (5 bases). With 1 base removed from V and 2 bases from J, the gap between germline ends came to 6 bases. The length of the CDR3 is 14 residues. Germline lookup yields CDR1 SGHNT and CDR2 YYREEE (reference sequence). In nucleotides, the CDR3 is TGTGCCAGCAGCTTGAGGGGAAACACCGGGGAGCTGTTTTTT. This translates into CASSLRGNTGELFF.

This clone was seen a handful of times. V is TRBV19 and J is TRBJ2-1; 9 bases are shared with TRBD2. CDR1 and CDR2 from the germline V gene are LNHDA and SQIVND (reference sequence). Trimming removed 8 bases from V and 3 bases from J; junction bases left unmatched: 5. The CDR3 has 14 amino acids. CDR3 loop: CASGSGRYYNEQFF. In DNA, the CDR3 is TGTGCCAGTGGAAGCGGGAGGTACTACAATGAGCAGTTCTTC.

The chain's CDR3 is CASSAFSDRGVSAFF. As DNA, the CDR3 is TGTGCCAGCAGCGCATTTTCGGACAGGGGAGTCTCGGCTTTCTTT. The rearrangement joins TRBV7-2 to TRBJ1-1, with 9 bases lining up with TRBD1. The CDR3 spans 15 residues. The V segment lost 5 bases and the J segment 11 bases; nucleotides outside the gene matches: 15. Germline-derived CDR1 and CDR2 are SGHTA and FQGNSA.

V gene TRBV30 combines with J gene TRBJ1-1, with a possible D match to TRBD1 (6 bases). The germline gives CDR1 GTSNPN, CDR2 SVGIG (reference sequence). The CDR3 is 13 residues long. V was shortened by 3 bases and J by 9 bases, with 17 bases between the two germline ends. CDR3 sequence reads: CAWRGGGEGKAFF. CDR3 coding DNA: TGTGCCTGGAGGGGCGGGGGCGAAGGGAAAGCTTTCTTT. Based on the CDR3 plus reference TRBV30 and TRBJ1-1, the full variable domain is SQTIHQWPATLVQPVGSPLSLECTVEGTSNPNLYWYRQAAGRGLQLLFYSVGIGQISSEVPQNLSASRPQDRQFILSSKKLLLSDSGFYLCAWRGGGEGKAFFGQGTRLTVV.

The rearrangement links TRBV11-2 to TRBJ2-3; 11 bases match TRBD2. The CDR3 loop spans 17 amino acids. Germline-derived CDR1 and CDR2 are SGHAT and FQNNGV. The ends lost 1 base at V and 4 bases at J; junction bases unmatched: 7. The CDR3 DNA is TGTGCCAGCAGCTTAGGGGTAGCGGGAGGGCTCGCAGATACGCAGTATTTT. Its translation is CASSLGVAGGLADTQYF.

This chain uses TRBV6-6 with TRBJ2-2; D is ambiguous. V lost 9 bases and J lost 6, with 11 bases in between. This CDR3 is 12 amino acids long. Germline V CDR1 and CDR2: MNHNY, SVGAGI (reference sequence). DNA for the CDR3: TGTGCCAGTCGCAGTGGGCCCGGGGAGCTGTTTTTT. It is translated as CASRSGPGELFF.

The genes are TRBV5-4 and TRBJ2-1; no firm D call. Trimming pared 0 bases from V and 6 bases from J, leaving 4 bases between. The length of the CDR3 is 12 residues. Germline V gene data show CDR1 as SGHNT and CDR2 as YYREEE (reference sequence). The CDR3 bases are TGTGCCAGCAGCTTGGAGCTCAATGAGCAGTTCTTC. Translating it yields CASSLELNEQFF.

The rearrangement links TRBV13 to TRBJ2-2; 12 nucleotides line up with TRBD2. The CDR3 length is 15 residues. Germline V CDR1 and CDR2: PRHDT, FYEKMQ (reference sequence). V gave up 5 bases and J gave up 5 bases; unmatched junction bases: 3. The chain's CDR3 is CASSPLAGGTGELFF. The CDR3, as DNA: TGTGCCAGCAGCCCCCTAGCGGGAGGGACCGGGGAGCTGTTTTTT.

The rearrangement links TRBV21-1 to TRBJ1-3; TRBD1 reflects the table's D call only, with no check against the DNA. TRBV21-1 is flagged as a pseudogene. The CDR3 is 20 residues long. The CDR3 DNA reads as TGTGCCAGCAGCAAGGGGCTCCCCGTTCTGCCAAACATCTCTGGAAACACCATATATTTT. Translated, it gives CASSKGLPVLPNISGNTIYF.

The chain recombines TRBV30 with TRBJ2-1; the match to TRBD2 covers 15 bases. This CDR3 spans 17 amino acids. Germline trimming cut 0 bases from V and 2 bases from J; bases unmatched to any gene: 2. Germline-derived CDR1 and CDR2 are GTSNPN and SVGIG (reference sequence). The CDR3 region is CAWSVGLAGGPYNEQFF. As DNA, the CDR3 is TGTGCCTGGAGTGTCGGACTAGCGGGGGGGCCCTACAATGAGCAGTTCTTC.

This clone was observed a few times. This chain connects TRBV27 to TRBJ2-6; maybe TRBD1 (6 bases). V lost 1 base and J lost 0, with 22 bases in between. The length of the CDR3 is 21 residues. The germline gives CDR1 MNHEY, CDR2 SMNVEV (reference sequence). The CDR3 here is CASSLYRANLLVHSGANVLTF. The CDR3 DNA reads TGTGCCAGCAGTTTATACAGGGCGAATCTTCTAGTACACTCTGGGGCCAACGTCCTGACTTTC.

The chain has TRBV5-1 and TRBJ2-7; 7 positions agree with TRBD1. Trimming at V came to 1 base and at J to 5 bases, leaving 12 bases not matched to a gene. The CDR3 loop spans 16 amino acids. CDR1 is SGHRS and CDR2 is YFSETQ in the germline V gene. CDR3 coding DNA: TGCGCCAGCAGCTTGCGGGCAACAGGGGCCGGCCACGAGCAGTACTTC. Translating gives CASSLRATGAGHEQYF.

The chain is built from TRBV21-1 and TRBJ1-1; the table's D call, TRBD1, was not checked against the DNA. TRBV21-1 is a listed pseudogene. This CDR3 contains 15 residues. CDR3: CASSKEYRANTEAFF. The DNA of the CDR3 is TGTGCCAGCAGCAAAGAGTACAGGGCGAACACTGAAGCTTTCTTT.

The rearrangement links TRBV15 to TRBJ1-2; TRBD1 matches 7 bases. This CDR3 region has 14 residues. Germline CDR1 and CDR2: LNHNV and YYDKDF (reference sequence). After removal of 0 bases from V and 7 bases from J, the junction contained 5 bases not matched to a gene. CDR3 DNA: TGTGCCACCAGCAGAGATAGAGGGGGCGTTGGCTACACCTTC. It specifies CATSRDRGGVGYTF.

The chain carries TRBV7-2 and TRBJ2-2; 11 nucleotides match TRBD2. This CDR3 contains 17 residues. The germline V gene has CDR1 SGHTA and CDR2 FQGNSA. The trim removed 5 bases at V and 5 bases at J, leaving 10 bases unmatched. CDR3 region: CASSHNWGTSGTGELFF. The DNA of the CDR3 is TGTGCCAGCAGCCATAATTGGGGGACTAGCGGAACCGGGGAGCTGTTTTTT.

V and J are TRBV4-1 and TRBJ2-7; weak D call: TRBD1 (6 bases). CDR1 is MGHRA, CDR2 YSYEKL, per germline. CDR3 length: 17 residues. V lost 0 bases to trimming and J lost 0 bases, with 15 bases between them. Here the CDR3 reads CASSQDLGALSSYEQYF. The CDR3 nucleotides are TGCGCCAGCAGCCAAGATTTGGGGGCATTAAGCTCCTACGAGCAGTACTTC.

The chain uses TRBV28 and TRBJ2-7, with D perhaps matching TRBD1 (5 bases). CDR1 and CDR2 from the germline V gene are MDHEN and SYDVKM. The CDR3 contains 15 residues. The germline V and J ends were trimmed by 3 bases and 2 bases, with 14 bases remaining between them. The CDR3 sequence is CASSFPTGQTYEQYF. CDR3 DNA: TGTGCCAGCAGTTTCCCAACAGGCCAAACCTACGAGCAGTACTTC.

The V and J genes are TRBV6-1 and TRBJ1-1; 7 bases line up with TRBD1. Trimming removed 2 bases from V and 0 bases from J; junction bases left unmatched: 9. The CDR3 has 17 residues. Looked up from germline, CDR1 is MNHNS and CDR2 is SASEGT. CDR3 sequence: CASSERGLGLMNTEAFF. The CDR3 DNA is TGTGCCAGCAGTGAAAGGGGGCTCGGGCTTATGAACACTGAAGCTTTCTTT.

The chain has TRBV5-1 and TRBJ1-2; TRBD1 matches 8 bases. CDR3 length equals 14 residues. Germline values: CDR1 SGHRS, CDR2 YFSETQ. With 0 bases clipped from V and 5 bases from J, the junction kept 3 bases outside the gene matches. The CDR3 loop is CASSLENRGYGYTF. The CDR3 region has the DNA TGCGCCAGCAGCTTGGAGAACAGGGGGTATGGCTACACCTTC.

The V gene is TRBV19, the J gene TRBJ2-4, with 11 bases matching TRBD2. The length of the CDR3 is 15 residues. From germline, CDR1 is LNHDA and CDR2 SQIVND (reference sequence). V dropped 6 bases and J dropped 2; count of bases not matched to a gene: 3. As DNA, the CDR3 is TGTGCCAGTAGCCAGACTAGCGGGACCAAAAACATTCAGTACTTC. This gives the protein CASSQTSGTKNIQYF.

The rearrangement uses TRBV6-5 and TRBJ1-4; D is unresolved. From germline, CDR1 is MNHEY and CDR2 SVGAGI. V was clipped by 2 bases and J by 8 bases, with 3 bases between them. This CDR3 has 11 residues. CDR3: CASSYAEKLFF. The DNA for the CDR3 is TGTGCCAGCAGTTACGCGGAAAAACTGTTTTTT.

CDR3 DNA: TGCAGCGTTGAATCCCCTACCCCTAGCTCCTACAATGAGCAGTTCTTC. Translated, it gives CSVESPTPSSYNEQFF. The chain carries TRBV29-1 and TRBJ2-1; no clear D. CDR3 length: 16 amino acids. The germline CDR1 and CDR2 sequences are SQVTM and ANQGSEA. V was clipped by 2 bases and J by 0 bases, with 14 bases between them.

The chain couples TRBV28 to TRBJ1-3; D remains unclear. V was shortened by 7 bases and J by 4 bases, with 11 bases between the two germline ends. CDR1 is MDHEN and CDR2 is SYDVKM in the germline V gene. The CDR3 consists of 13 residues. This CDR3 reads CASTEIKGNTIYF. The CDR3 region has the DNA TGTGCCAGCACCGAGATAAAGGGAAACACCATATATTTT.

There are a few counts of this clone. This CDR3 reads CASSRDHGELFF. DNA for the CDR3: TGTGCCAGCAGCCGCGATCATGGTGAACTGTTTTTT. V gene TRBV6-5 combines with J gene TRBJ1-4; D unclear. The CDR3 runs to 12 residues. Trimming removed 6 bases from V and 12 bases from J, with 14 bases in between. Per the germline V gene, CDR1 is MNHEY and CDR2 is SVGAGI.

V usage is TRBV14 and J usage is TRBJ2-7; D is perhaps TRBD1 (6 bases). Germline V gives CDR1 SGHDN, CDR2 FVKESK. The germline V and J ends were trimmed by 0 bases and 1 base, with 10 bases remaining between them. This CDR3 has 15 amino acids. The CDR3 loop reads CASSQENRVSYEQYF. The CDR3 coding sequence is TGTGCCAGCAGCCAAGAGAACAGGGTATCCTACGAGCAGTACTTC.